This T cell receptor beta chain appears in the sequencing data of a study of blood T cells in healthy people across ages (dated by TCRdb to the mid-2010s). As for the study more broadly: In model experiments, template switching captured about one uniquely barcoded TCR beta cDNA molecule for every two T cells. Age-related changes in TCR beta repertoire diversity were measured in the study by deep sequencing normalized with unique cDNA molecular identifiers. Four age groups were formed from the donors: young (average around 15 years), middle-aged (approximately 40), aged (under 70) and long-lived (more than 75). Donors of different ages were randomly distributed across sequencing lanes to avoid experimental bias. For two donors (one aged 18 to 29 and one aged 80 or older), the study analyzed two additional independent replicas of 1 million unique cDNA reads from the same blood draw. Here is what the overall study found, with its caveats: The CMV infection status of donors was not known, potentially confounding age-related changes in expanded clonotypes. As age increased, observed TCR beta diversity per million T cells dropped in a roughly linear way, and a significant reduction was already evident by age 40. Estimates of total diversity based on one million sequenced T cells were considered lower bounds and underestimates. Compared with the aged group, more naive CD4+ T cells, fewer expanded clones and increased TCR diversity were shown by the long-lived group, suggesting age selection. A strong correlation was found between observed TCR beta diversity and the percentage of naive T cells measured by flow cytometry. Conclusive comparison of naive and antigen-experienced compartments was prevented by the profiling of bulk unsorted PBMCs.

At the junction V is shortened by 5 bases and J by 4 bases, with 21 bases in between. Per the germline V gene, LGHNA is the CDR1 and YNFKEQ is the CDR2. The CDR3 measures 18 amino acids from cysteine to phenylalanine. Only the CDR3 portion is preserved as DNA: 54 bases, with reading frame beginning at the first base. In the case of this clonotype: Its antigen target is currently unknown. Within one base of it there is no much larger clone, and no base qualities were kept.

Receptor libraries were prepared by 5' RACE. TCRdb shows the sequencer as Illumina HiSeq 2500. A second PCR of about 7 to 12 cycles was run with a J-beta primer mix and a sample-barcoded 5' primer. Each TCR beta cDNA molecule received a unique molecular identifier from a template-switch 5' adaptor carrying 12 random nucleotides. Each sample yielded at least 3 million CDR3-containing paired-end reads. All of the RNA was converted into first-strand cDNA using the Mint cDNA synthesis kit, with a TRBC-specific oligonucleotide serving as the primer. Following uracil-DNA glycosylase treatment, all cDNA underwent a first 18-cycle PCR with the universal primers M1SS and BC2_uni_R. The original pipeline was this. Normalization of each sample was performed by random selection of 1 million high-quality reads, each carrying a distinct molecular identifier. Instead of being binned into consensus sequences, reads with shared molecular identifiers were discarded. MiTCR, with a Q25 quality threshold and the strictest error-elimination algorithm, was used for CDR3 identification, clonotype clustering and error correction. Lower-bound total TCR beta diversity was estimated with a nonparametric unseen species model using Euler transformation. TCRdb passed the public sequencing reads through fastp at Q25 and MiXCR, retaining productive beta sequences. Every distinct CDR3 protein forms one entry, paired with its most common genes and DNA. Here the V and J calls rest on TCRdb's processing, not on the authors' analysis. Across this sample there are roughly 1,800,000 distinct CDR3 sequences, with about 50% seen only once. The ten largest clonotypes hold 2.1% of the sample.

Donors were 39 systemically healthy Caucasian individuals from Russia aged roughly 6 to 95 years. Each donor gave ten milliliters of peripheral blood, drawn into EDTA-treated Vacutainer tubes. PBMCs were isolated by Ficoll-Paque density-gradient centrifugation, with at least 7 million obtained per sample. Total RNA was extracted from PBMCs with Trizol reagent, with at least 5.5 micrograms obtained per sample. The percentages of naive CD45RAhigh/CD27high T cells were determined by flow cytometry on a PBMC aliquot from every donor. Sequenced material: blood. The origin of this receptor is a woman aged 40 to 49 in good health. The sequence joins TRBV4-2 to TRBJ2-6, and perhaps TRBD1 as D gene, on 6 matching bases. The CDR3 region reads CASSSRDTSLSGANVLTF. The nucleotide sequence reads TGTGCCAGCAGCTCCCGGGACACCTCACTCTCGGGGGCCAACGTCCTGACTTTC.